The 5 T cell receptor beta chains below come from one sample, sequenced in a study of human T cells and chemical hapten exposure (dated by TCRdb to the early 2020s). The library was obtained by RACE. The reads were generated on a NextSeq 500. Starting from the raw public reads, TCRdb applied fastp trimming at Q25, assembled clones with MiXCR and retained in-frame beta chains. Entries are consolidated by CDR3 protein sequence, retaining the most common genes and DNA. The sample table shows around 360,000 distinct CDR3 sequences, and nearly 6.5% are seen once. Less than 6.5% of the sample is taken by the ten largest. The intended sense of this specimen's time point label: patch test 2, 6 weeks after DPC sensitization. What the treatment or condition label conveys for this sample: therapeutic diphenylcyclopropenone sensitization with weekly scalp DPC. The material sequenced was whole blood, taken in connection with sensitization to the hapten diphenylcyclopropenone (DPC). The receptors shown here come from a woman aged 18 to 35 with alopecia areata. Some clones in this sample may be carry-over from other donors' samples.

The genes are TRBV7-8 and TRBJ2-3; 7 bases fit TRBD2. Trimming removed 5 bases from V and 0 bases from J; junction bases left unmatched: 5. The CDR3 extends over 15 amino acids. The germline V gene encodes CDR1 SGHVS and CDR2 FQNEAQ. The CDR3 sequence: CASSPKRGSTDTQYF. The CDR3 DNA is TGTGCCAGCAGCCCAAAGCGGGGTAGCACAGATACGCAGTATTTT. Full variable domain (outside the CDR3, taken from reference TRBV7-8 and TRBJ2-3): GAGVSQSPRYKVAKRGQDVALRCDPISGHVSLFWYQQALGQGPEFLTYFQNEAQLDKSGLPSDRFFAERPEGSVSTLKIQRTQQEDSAVYLCASSPKRGSTDTQYFGPGTRLTVL.

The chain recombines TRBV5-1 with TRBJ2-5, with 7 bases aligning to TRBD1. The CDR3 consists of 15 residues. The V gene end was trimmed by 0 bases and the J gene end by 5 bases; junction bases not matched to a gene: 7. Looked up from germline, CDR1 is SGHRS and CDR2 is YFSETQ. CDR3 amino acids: CASSLAQGQSETQYF. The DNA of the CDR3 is TGCGCCAGCAGCTTGGCTCAGGGACAGTCGGAGACCCAGTACTTC.

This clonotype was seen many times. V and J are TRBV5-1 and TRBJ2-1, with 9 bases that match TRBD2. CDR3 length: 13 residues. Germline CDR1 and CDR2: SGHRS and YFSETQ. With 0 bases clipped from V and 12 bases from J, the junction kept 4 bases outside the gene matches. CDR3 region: CASSLESGGMQFF. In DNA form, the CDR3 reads TGCGCCAGCAGCTTGGAAAGCGGGGGGATGCAGTTCTTC.

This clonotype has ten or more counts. The CDR3 protein is CASSLEENSPLHF. The CDR3 DNA sequence: TGCGCCAGCAGCCTTGAAGAAAATTCACCCCTCCACTTT. The chain recombines TRBV4-3 with TRBJ1-6; D call uncertain. This CDR3 is 13 amino acids long. From germline, CDR1 is LGHNA and CDR2 YSLEER. Trimming took off 4 bases at V and 7 bases at J, with 8 bases between the two ends.

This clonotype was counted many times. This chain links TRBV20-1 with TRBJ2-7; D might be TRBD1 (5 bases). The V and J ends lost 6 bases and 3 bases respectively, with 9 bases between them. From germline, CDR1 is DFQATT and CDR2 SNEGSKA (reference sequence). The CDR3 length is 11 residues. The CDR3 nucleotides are TGCAGTGCCAAGGACAACTACGAGCAGTACTTC. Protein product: CSAKDNYEQYF.